One T cell receptor (beta chain) is described in this entry. The data stem from a study of T cell changes during pregnancy in multiple sclerosis. Only in-frame clones appear in the TCRdb table, and some are missing; sequencing was by immunoSEQ multiplex PCR. Among 50,000 to 65,000 clones listed, approximately 90% were seen once. This CDR3 comprises 15 residues. Germline V lookup: CDR1 SNHLY, CDR2 FYNNEI. The V and J ends lost 2 bases and 6 bases, in that order; junction bases with no gene match: 7. The material was peripheral blood, obtained in the first trimester of pregnancy. This sequence was found in a female donor in good health, enrolled as a control in a pregnancy study. The V and J genes are TRBV2 and TRBJ2-1; 7 bases are a match to TRBD2. In nucleotides, the CDR3 is TGTGCCAGCAGTGAATGGGGGGGAACTAGCAATGAGCAGTTCTTC. Protein product: CASSEWGGTSNEQFF.